This T cell receptor (beta chain) was sequenced in a study of beta chain features in type 1 diabetes. Regarding the study as a whole: For type 1 diabetes patients, VDJ junctions showed fewer insertions and more deletions. Significant though moderate, a shortening of TCRB CDR3s appeared in all four CD4+ subsets of Type 1 diabetes patients.

Roughly 110 mL of blood, on average, came from one heparinised draw per donor. This CDR3 contains 15 residues. Germline CDR1 and CDR2: MNHEY and SMNVEV (reference sequence). Germline trimming cut 4 bases from V and 7 bases from J; bases unmatched to any gene: 7. The sequenced template was cDNA made from the entire isolated RNA. It was found that naive, central memory and regulatory T cell samples averaged around 3.6 million reads. Some clones are missing from TCRdb's copy, which holds only in-frame ones; the method was immunoSEQ multiplex PCR. Altogether under 300,000 clones are present, about 11% being singletons, with the ten largest covering more than 0.015%. Concerning this clone: Its antigen remains unidentified.

The receptor was isolated from a young man with type 1 diabetes. The rearrangement links TRBV27 to TRBJ1-6, with TRBD1 matching 7 bases. The sequencing sample was made of naive CD4+ T cells from blood. The CDR3 protein is CASSSYRGKNSPLHF. The DNA of the CDR3 is TGTGCCAGCAGTTCGTACAGGGGAAAGAATTCACCCCTCCACTTT.